The 22 T cell receptor beta chains reported below all come from one sample, sequenced in a study of siplizumab effects on memory and regulatory T cells. TCRdb's table, derived via immunoSEQ multiplex PCR, lists solely in-frame clones and lacks some. This table has approximately 100,000 clones, around 95% appearing once. The sequenced sample was non-Treg CD4+ T cells sorted from blood. Every receptor here comes from a human donor in good health.

The chain employs TRBV10-3 and TRBJ1-1; D remains ambiguous. CDR1 is ENHRY and CDR2 is SYGVKD in the germline V gene. This CDR3 has 13 amino acids. The V and J ends lost 4 bases and 3 bases respectively, with 9 bases between them. Written as DNA, the CDR3 is TGTGCCATCAGTGTGGAGGAATACACTGAAGCTTTCTTT. This sequence encodes CAISVEEYTEAFF.

The chain uses TRBV6-6 and TRBJ1-2; 9 bases agree with TRBD1. Germline V lookup: CDR1 MNHNY, CDR2 SVGAGI (reference sequence). This CDR3 spans 14 amino acids. V lost 4 bases to trimming and J lost 2 bases; unmatched junction nucleotides: 2. The CDR3 protein is CASSSTGGNYGYTF. The DNA for the CDR3 is TGTGCCAGCAGTTCGACAGGGGGAAACTATGGCTACACCTTC.

V is TRBV29-1 and J is TRBJ1-6, with D hard to call. The germline gives CDR1 SQVTM, CDR2 ANQGSEA. Trimming shortened V by 5 bases and J by 7 bases, and 12 bases separated the two germline ends. This CDR3 region has 13 residues. CDR3 DNA sequence: TGCAGCGTTCAGGAGTCTTCAAATTCACCCCTCCACTTT. Its translation is CSVQESSNSPLHF.

The chain employs TRBV29-1 and TRBJ1-2; 7 bases agree with TRBD1. The CDR3 is 12 residues long. J lost 0 bases, V lost 6 bases, and 1 base had no gene match. Germline CDR1 and CDR2: SQVTM and ANQGSEA. The CDR3 sequence is CSVRGPNYGYTF. DNA for the CDR3: TGCAGCGTGAGGGGGCCTAACTATGGCTACACCTTC.

The V and J genes are TRBV4-1 and TRBJ2-7, with D perhaps TRBD1 (6 bases). The CDR3 extends over 15 amino acids. The ends were cut back, 1 base at V and 1 base at J, with 11 bases in the middle. The germline CDR1 and CDR2 sequences are MGHRA and YSYEKL. The CDR3 loop is CASSQGTGSSYEQYF. As DNA, the CDR3 is TGCGCCAGCAGCCAAGGAACAGGGAGTTCCTACGAGCAGTACTTC.

This CDR3 is CASSFPWGLNWDQETQYF. The CDR3 DNA reads TGTGCCAGCAGTTTCCCGTGGGGGCTGAATTGGGACCAAGAGACCCAGTACTTC. The chain couples TRBV28 to TRBJ2-5, with D perhaps matching TRBD1 (6 bases). The V and J ends lost 3 bases and 0 bases respectively, with 20 bases between them. From germline, CDR1 is MDHEN and CDR2 SYDVKM. The CDR3 covers 18 residues.

V and J are TRBV5-1 and TRBJ2-5; D gene ambiguous. V gave up 0 bases and J gave up 0 bases, with 6 bases separating them. The CDR3 is 14 residues long. The germline V gene has CDR1 SGHRS and CDR2 YFSETQ. This chain's CDR3 is CASSLVPDQETQYF. The CDR3 DNA reads TGCGCCAGCAGCTTGGTCCCCGACCAAGAGACCCAGTACTTC.

The chain combines TRBV5-1 with TRBJ2-5; D is perhaps TRBD1 or TRBD2 (5 bases each). V was shortened by 2 bases and J by 7 bases, with 18 bases between the two germline ends. The CDR3 has 15 residues. The germline V gene has CDR1 SGHRS and CDR2 YFSETQ. CDR3 in amino acids: CASSFDIGAGRTQYF. DNA of the CDR3: TGCGCCAGCAGCTTTGACATCGGGGCTGGACGGACCCAGTACTTC.

V is TRBV5-4 and J is TRBJ1-2; 9 nucleotides align to TRBD1. V shed 6 bases, J shed 4 bases, and the junction held 7 bases outside the gene matches. Germline lookup yields CDR1 SGHNT and CDR2 YYREEE (reference sequence). The CDR3 loop spans 14 amino acids. DNA of the CDR3: TGTGCCAGCAAAAGGACAGGGGACGGCTATGGCTACACCTTC. Residues: CASKRTGDGYGYTF.

This chain uses TRBV18 with TRBJ2-5; D not certain. The ends were cut back, 3 bases at V and 3 bases at J, with 23 bases in the middle. CDR3 length: 18 amino acids. Germline CDR1 is KGHSH and CDR2 is LQKENI. The CDR3 DNA follows: TGTGCCAGCTCACCGCCGGTGGGGTTGGGGAAAGAAAAAGAGACCCAGTACTTC. This translates into CASSPPVGLGKEKETQYF.

The chain employs TRBV21-1 and TRBJ2-4; TRBD1 is the table's D call, not checked against the DNA. TRBV21-1 is given as a pseudogene. There are 18 residues in the CDR3. The CDR3 region is CASSPRGRTSLAKNIQYF. The CDR3 nucleotides are TGTGCCAGCTCCCCCAGGGGACGAACGTCATTAGCCAAAAACATTCAGTACTTC.

The J gene is TRBJ1-2, the V gene TRBV6-5, with a weak D call TRBD1 (6 bases). V was cut by 7 bases and J by 0 bases, with 12 bases left in between. This CDR3 contains 14 residues. Per germline, CDR1 MNHEY and CDR2 SVGAGI. In DNA, the CDR3 is TGTGCCAGCAAACAGGGAGGGGCTAACTATGGCTACACCTTC. The encoded protein is CASKQGGANYGYTF.

V gene TRBV9 combines with J gene TRBJ2-3; the D gene is possibly TRBD2 (7 bases). Germline loops: CDR1 SGDLS, CDR2 YYNGEE. CDR3 length: 15 amino acids. V was clipped by 4 bases and J by 5 bases, with 17 bases between them. CDR3: CASSLLRGAEDTQYF. DNA of the CDR3: TGTGCCAGCAGCCTGCTCCGGGGGGCGGAAGATACGCAGTATTTT.

This clone showed up just once. This sequence joins TRBV5-1 and TRBJ1-6, with 9 nucleotides matching TRBD1. Germline V gene lookup returns CDR1 SGHRS and CDR2 YFSETQ. The V gene end was trimmed by 4 bases and the J gene end by 5 bases; junction bases not matched to a gene: 7. The CDR3 totals 16 residues. CDR3 nucleotides: TGCGCCAGCAGCCCAGGGGGACAGGGTAATAATTCACCCCTCCACTTT. Translating gives CASSPGGQGNNSPLHF.

The CDR3 sequence is CAISESMGAGPETQYF. The CDR3 nucleotides are TGTGCCATCAGTGAGTCGATGGGGGCCGGCCCTGAGACCCAGTACTTC. V usage is TRBV10-3 and J usage is TRBJ2-5, with D maybe TRBD1 (6 bases). CDR1 and CDR2 (germline): ENHRY, SYGVKD. V was trimmed by 0 bases and J by 5 bases, leaving 16 bases between them. The CDR3 has 16 residues.

This chain uses TRBV19 with TRBJ2-4; a weak D match, TRBD1 (6 bases). The V gene lost 3 bases and the J gene lost 0 bases, with 9 bases spanning the gap. Looked up from germline, CDR1 is LNHDA and CDR2 is SQIVND (reference sequence). The CDR3 sequence is 15 residues long. The CDR3 loop is CASSITGLAKNIQYF. As DNA, the CDR3 is TGTGCCAGTAGTATTACAGGGTTAGCCAAAAACATTCAGTACTTC. The full variable domain, its missing parts supplied by reference TRBV19 and TRBJ2-4, is DGGITQSPKYLFRKEGQNVTLSCEQNLNHDAMYWYRQDPGQGLRLIYYSQIVNDFQKGDIAEGYSVSREKKESFPLTVTSAQKNPTAFYLCASSITGLAKNIQYFGAGTRLSVL.

V gene TRBV19 combines with J gene TRBJ1-1; TRBD1 matches at 7 bases. Trimming cost V 7 bases and J 5 bases; bases outside gene matches: 13. The CDR3 has 15 residues. Germline CDR1 and CDR2: LNHDA and SQIVND (reference sequence). In DNA, the CDR3 is TGTGCCAGTACTTACCCGAGGCAGGGGGTAACTGAAGCTTTCTTT. This encodes CASTYPRQGVTEAFF.

This clone was observed once. The genes are TRBV10-3 and TRBJ2-1; D not resolved. The V gene's germline CDR1 is ENHRY and CDR2 SYGVKD. V shed 3 bases and J shed 1 base, with 13 bases lying between them. This CDR3 is 16 amino acids long. The CDR3 loop is CAISEDSSSSYNEQFF. The DNA of the CDR3 is TGTGCCATCAGTGAAGACTCTTCAAGTTCCTACAATGAGCAGTTCTTC.

Worth noting for this clone: The junction departs from germline at one end; a sequencing error may be responsible. The same CDR3 is also encoded by other DNA sequences in this sample. The chain has TRBV30 and TRBJ1-2; no firm D call. Germline values: CDR1 GTSNPN, CDR2 SVGIG (reference sequence). The CDR3 totals 12 residues. The CDR3 nucleotides are TGCGCCTGGAGTGTATGGGCGGGTGGCTACACCTTC. This codes for CAWSVWAGGYTF.

The chain links TRBV29-1 to TRBJ1-2, with D possibly matching TRBD1 (6 bases). The CDR3 extends over 15 amino acids. The V end lost 0 bases, the J end lost 7 bases, and 18 bases lay between the germline ends. CDR1 is SQVTM and CDR2 is ANQGSEA in the germline V gene. The DNA for the CDR3 is TGCAGCGTTGAAGATCGGGCAGGGGTAATAAGTGGCTACACCTTC. Protein sequence: CSVEDRAGVISGYTF.

V and J are TRBV5-1 and TRBJ2-3; D is undetermined. In germline, CDR1 is SGHRS, CDR2 YFSETQ. The V end lost 0 bases, the J end lost 0 bases, and 8 bases lay between the germline ends. The CDR3 is 15 amino acids. DNA of the CDR3: TGCGCCAGCAGCTTGGGGACCATGAGCACAGATACGCAGTATTTT. As protein: CASSLGTMSTDTQYF.

The chain uses TRBV6-5 and TRBJ2-5; D remains unclear. The CDR3 has 14 amino acids. The germline V and J ends were trimmed by 0 bases and 2 bases, with 7 bases remaining between them. Germline V CDR1 and CDR2: MNHEY, SVGAGI. In nucleotides, the CDR3 is TGTGCCAGCAGTTACTCCTCCCTGCAAGAGACCCAGTACTTC. Its translation: CASSYSSLQETQYF.